This TCR beta chain comes out of a study of cytomegalovirus exposure and HLA in healthy donors. V lost 1 base, J lost 2 bases, and 6 bases lay in between. Germline loops: CDR1 SGHDT, CDR2 YYEEEE. The CDR3 is 13 residues long. Points on this clone: Its antigen is undetermined.

Findings of the study overall: Later analysis indicated greater clonal expansion among HLA-associated TCR beta chains than among equally common other chains. The authors listed 150 or so TCR beta chains as cytomegalovirus-associated.

The PCR made use of 60 Vbeta and 13 Jbeta primers. The assay was immunoSEQ multiplex PCR, and TCRdb's table has in-frame clones only and misses some. In the table there are approximately 90,000 clones, around three quarters of which are singletons. This receptor was taken from a male donor in good health and CMV-seronegative. The gene calls are TRBV5-6 and TRBJ1-1; D remains ambiguous. Sequencing was carried out using PBMCs. This CDR3 is CASSLTANTEAFF. Written as DNA, the CDR3 is TGTGCCAGCAGCTTGACAGCAAACACTGAAGCTTTCTTT.